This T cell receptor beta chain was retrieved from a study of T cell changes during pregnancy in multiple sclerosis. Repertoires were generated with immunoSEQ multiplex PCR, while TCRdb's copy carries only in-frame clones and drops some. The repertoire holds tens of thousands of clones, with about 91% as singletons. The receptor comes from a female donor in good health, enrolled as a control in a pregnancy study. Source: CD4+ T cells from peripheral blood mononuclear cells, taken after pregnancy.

The CDR3 loop reads CATSKGEKETQYF. The CDR3 nucleotides read TGTGCCACCAGCAAGGGGGAAAAAGAGACCCAGTACTTC. This chain joins TRBV15 and TRBJ2-5; D perhaps matches TRBD1 (6 bases). There are 13 residues in the CDR3. V shed 4 bases and J shed 3 bases, with 9 bases lying between them. CDR1 is LNHNV and CDR2 is YYDKDF in the germline V gene (reference sequence).